The present T cell receptor beta chain was sequenced within a study of cytomegalovirus exposure and HLA in healthy donors. PCR used 60 Vbeta primers and 13 Jbeta primers. Some clones are missing from TCRdb's copy, which holds only in-frame ones; the method was immunoSEQ multiplex PCR. The table records over 95,000 clones, over 70% of them present only once. The CDR3 is made up of 14 amino acids. The germline gives CDR1 SNHLY, CDR2 FYNNEI. V shed 3 bases and J 5 bases; nucleotides not matched to a gene: 2. The chain carries TRBV2 and TRBJ2-3, with 10 bases matching TRBD2. The sequence came from a woman in her forties in good health and CMV-seropositive. The sample comprised PBMCs. The CDR3 spells CASSESGGVDTQYF. CDR3 sequence (DNA): TGTGCCAGCAGTGAGAGCGGGGGGGTAGATACGCAGTATTTT.